This is a list of T cell receptor beta chains from one sample in a study of T-cell memory formation after mild COVID-19. From the 5' RACE reads, TCRdb called clonotypes with MiXCR, one entry per CDR3 protein. The table has hundreds of thousands of distinct CDR3 sequences, about 20% seen once. Sequenced: PBMCs or a T cell subset sorted from them (not recorded which). These receptors were collected from an adult woman who had mild COVID-19 (a few samples of this study predate the infection). Cell type and time point are not known. The CDR3 runs from the conserved cysteine through the conserved F or W. Fields, in order: CDR3 protein, CDR3 DNA, J gene, D gene, V gene, clone size. A D gene is named only where the DNA matches it firmly. Size is omitted from some rows. Given values are once, few, many or a class for expanded clones.

cdr3_aa: CASGIAGSTEAFF
cdr3_nt: TGTGCCAGCGGTATTGCGGGATCCACTGAAGCTTTCTTT
j_call: TRBJ1-1
d_call: NA
v_call: TRBV7-9
clone_size: NA

cdr3_aa: CATSARGQGIDTQYF
cdr3_nt: TGTGCCACCAGTGCAAGGGGACAGGGGATAGATACGCAGTATTTT
j_call: TRBJ2-3
d_call: TRBD1
v_call: TRBV24-1
clone_size: few

cdr3_aa: CASSPRWNEGHTEAFF
cdr3_nt: TGTGCCAGCAGCCCTCGATGGAATGAGGGACACACTGAAGCTTTCTTT
j_call: TRBJ1-1
d_call: NA
v_call: TRBV7-9
clone_size: NA

cdr3_aa: CASSTGGYGEKLFF
cdr3_nt: TGTGCCAGCAGCACTGGGGGATATGGCGAAAAACTGTTTTTT
j_call: TRBJ1-4
d_call: NA
v_call: TRBV12-3/TRBV12-4
clone_size: NA

cdr3_aa: CASSIRSGHSYNEQFF
cdr3_nt: TGTGCCAGTAGTATTCGTAGCGGCCACTCCTACAATGAGCAGTTCTTC
j_call: TRBJ2-1
d_call: NA
v_call: TRBV19
clone_size: few

cdr3_aa: CASVIAEQETQYF
cdr3_nt: TGTGCCAGCGTGATAGCGGAGCAAGAGACCCAGTACTTC
j_call: TRBJ2-5
d_call: NA
v_call: TRBV2
clone_size: few

cdr3_aa: CASRRVAAAKSSYNEQFF
cdr3_nt: TGTGCCAGCAGACGGGTAGCGGCGGCAAAAAGCTCCTACAATGAGCAGTTCTTC
j_call: TRBJ2-1
d_call: NA
v_call: TRBV6-5
clone_size: NA

cdr3_aa: CSVMGTGHGYTF
cdr3_nt: TGCAGTGTCATGGGGACAGGGCATGGCTACACCTTC
j_call: TRBJ1-2
d_call: TRBD1
v_call: TRBV20-1
clone_size: few

cdr3_aa: CASSQDLQRLYGYTF
cdr3_nt: TGTGCCAGCAGCCAAGATCTACAGAGACTCTATGGCTACACCTTC
j_call: TRBJ1-2
d_call: NA
v_call: TRBV4-2
clone_size: NA

cdr3_aa: CAWARGVISYNEQFF
cdr3_nt: TGTGCCTGGGCCAGGGGGGTCATCTCCTACAATGAGCAGTTCTTC
j_call: TRBJ2-1
d_call: NA
v_call: TRBV30
clone_size: few

cdr3_aa: CASSQALSGPTYEQYF
cdr3_nt: TGCGCCAGCAGCCAAGCCCTAAGCGGGCCGACCTACGAGCAGTACTTC
j_call: TRBJ2-7
d_call: NA
v_call: TRBV4-3
clone_size: NA

cdr3_aa: CASRRGFGYTF
cdr3_nt: TGTGCCAGCAGAAGAGGGTTCGGCTACACCTTC
j_call: TRBJ1-2
d_call: NA
v_call: TRBV12-3/TRBV12-4
clone_size: NA

cdr3_aa: CASSWRTNGEQFF
cdr3_nt: TGTGCCAGCAGTTGGAGGACAAACGGTGAGCAGTTCTTC
j_call: TRBJ2-1
d_call: NA
v_call: TRBV6-5
clone_size: NA

cdr3_aa: CRVGRSGTDTQYF
cdr3_nt: TGCAGGGTTGGACGTTCCGGAACAGATACGCAGTATTTT
j_call: TRBJ2-3
d_call: NA
v_call: TRBV29-1
clone_size: few

cdr3_aa: CASSPTGTGELFF
cdr3_nt: TGTGCCAGCAGCCCGACAGGCACCGGGGAGCTGTTTTTT
j_call: TRBJ2-2
d_call: NA
v_call: TRBV7-3
clone_size: many

cdr3_aa: CASSWSGEQFF
cdr3_nt: TGTGCCAGCAGTTGGAGCGGTGAGCAGTTCTTC
j_call: TRBJ2-1
d_call: NA
v_call: TRBV11-2
clone_size: NA

cdr3_aa: CASSSRGGGSYEQYF
cdr3_nt: TGTGCCAGCAGCTCCCGAGGAGGGGGGAGCTACGAGCAGTACTTC
j_call: TRBJ2-7
d_call: NA
v_call: TRBV7-9
clone_size: NA

cdr3_aa: CAISEVQGDPPEAFF
cdr3_nt: TGTGCCATCAGTGAGGTACAGGGGGACCCCCCAGAAGCTTTCTTT
j_call: TRBJ1-1
d_call: TRBD1
v_call: TRBV10-3
clone_size: NA

cdr3_aa: CASSLDLPTYEQYF
cdr3_nt: TGCGCCAGCAGCTTGGACTTACCTACCTACGAGCAGTACTTC
j_call: TRBJ2-7
d_call: NA
v_call: TRBV5-1
clone_size: NA

cdr3_aa: CASSVSGQRGDTQYF
cdr3_nt: TGTGCCAGCAGCGTCTCGGGACAGCGTGGGGATACGCAGTATTTT
j_call: TRBJ2-3
d_call: TRBD1
v_call: TRBV9
clone_size: NA

cdr3_aa: CASSYSGPRGNTGELFF
cdr3_nt: TGTGCCAGCAGTTACTCAGGGCCGCGGGGGAACACCGGGGAGCTGTTTTTT
j_call: TRBJ2-2
d_call: NA
v_call: TRBV6-5
clone_size: NA

cdr3_aa: CASSLEVGAGNTIYF
cdr3_nt: TGTGCCAGCAGCTTGGAGGTAGGGGCTGGAAACACCATATATTTT
j_call: TRBJ1-3
d_call: NA
v_call: TRBV5-6
clone_size: NA

cdr3_aa: CASSLSTQGGYNEQFF
cdr3_nt: TGCGCCAGCAGCTTGTCTACCCAGGGAGGTTACAATGAGCAGTTCTTC
j_call: TRBJ2-1
d_call: NA
v_call: TRBV5-1
clone_size: few

cdr3_aa: CASSLSSAMSYNEQFF
cdr3_nt: TGTGCCAGCAGCTTATCGTCAGCGATGTCCTACAATGAGCAGTTCTTC
j_call: TRBJ2-1
d_call: NA
v_call: TRBV7-6
clone_size: NA

cdr3_aa: CASSLTGVYNEQFF
cdr3_nt: TGTGCCAGCAGCTTAACAGGGGTGTACAATGAGCAGTTCTTC
j_call: TRBJ2-1
d_call: TRBD1
v_call: TRBV5-6
clone_size: NA

cdr3_aa: CASSLARITEAFF
cdr3_nt: TGTGCCAGCAGCTTAGCAAGGATCACTGAAGCTTTCTTT
j_call: TRBJ1-1
d_call: NA
v_call: TRBV7-9
clone_size: few

cdr3_aa: CATSDIGQGYTDTQYF
cdr3_nt: TGTGCCACCAGTGATATAGGGCAGGGGTACACAGATACGCAGTATTTT
j_call: TRBJ2-3
d_call: NA
v_call: TRBV24-1
clone_size: few

cdr3_aa: CASRATGTGSYEQYF
cdr3_nt: TGTGCCAGCAGGGCGACCGGGACAGGCTCCTACGAGCAGTACTTC
j_call: TRBJ2-7
d_call: TRBD1
v_call: TRBV12-3/TRBV12-4
clone_size: few

cdr3_aa: CASSVEVAGEWTDTQYF
cdr3_nt: TGTGCCAGCAGCGTAGAGGTAGCGGGGGAGTGGACAGATACGCAGTATTTT
j_call: TRBJ2-3
d_call: TRBD2
v_call: TRBV9
clone_size: once

cdr3_aa: CASSVGSDPNTGELFF
cdr3_nt: TGTGCCAGCAGCGTAGGTTCGGATCCGAACACCGGGGAGCTGTTTTTT
j_call: TRBJ2-2
d_call: NA
v_call: TRBV9
clone_size: NA

cdr3_aa: CASSFPNRGHTGELFF
cdr3_nt: TGTGCCAGCAGCTTCCCGAACAGGGGGCACACCGGGGAGCTGTTTTTT
j_call: TRBJ2-2
d_call: TRBD1
v_call: TRBV11-1
clone_size: NA

cdr3_aa: CASSPRPGAIGKETQYF
cdr3_nt: TGTGCCAGCTCACCACGCCCGGGGGCGATCGGCAAAGAGACCCAGTACTTC
j_call: TRBJ2-5
d_call: NA
v_call: TRBV18
clone_size: NA

cdr3_aa: CASSPGTSGPQETQYF
cdr3_nt: TGTGCCAGCAGCCCCGGGACTAGCGGGCCTCAAGAGACCCAGTACTTC
j_call: TRBJ2-5
d_call: TRBD2
v_call: TRBV7-9
clone_size: few

cdr3_aa: CASTVLDSEQFF
cdr3_nt: TGTGCCAGCACCGTCCTCGATAGTGAGCAGTTCTTC
j_call: TRBJ2-1
d_call: NA
v_call: TRBV12-3/TRBV12-4
clone_size: many

cdr3_aa: CASSMSTDTQYF
cdr3_nt: TGCGCCAGCAGTATGAGCACAGATACGCAGTATTTT
j_call: TRBJ2-3
d_call: NA
v_call: TRBV5-1
clone_size: NA

cdr3_aa: CASSLPAGGGNTEAFF
cdr3_nt: TGCGCCAGCAGCTTGCCTGCGGGGGGGGGGAACACTGAAGCTTTCTTT
j_call: TRBJ1-1
d_call: NA
v_call: TRBV5-1
clone_size: NA

cdr3_aa: CASSALLNQPQHF
cdr3_nt: TGTGCCAGCAGTGCACTACTTAATCAGCCCCAGCATTTT
j_call: TRBJ1-5
d_call: NA
v_call: TRBV12-3/TRBV12-4
clone_size: NA

cdr3_aa: CASSRRQGNSPLHF
cdr3_nt: TGTGCCAGCAGCCGGCGACAGGGAAATTCACCCCTCCACTTT
j_call: TRBJ1-6
d_call: TRBD1
v_call: TRBV4-2
clone_size: NA